These 8 T cell receptor beta chains were sequenced from one sample in a study of identical twins. TCRdb processed the 5' RACE reads anew with MiXCR; each CDR3 protein has one entry. This sample carries about 890,000 distinct CDR3 sequences, 10% to 15% of them seen once, and the ten largest clones take around 1.6%. These data also formed part of another study, on yellow fever vaccine responses in identical twins.

The sample consisted of PBMCs. The receptors stem from a woman in her late teens or twenties in good health.

This clonotype was seen only a few times. V and J are TRBV19 and TRBJ2-1; either TRBD1 or TRBD2 may supply D (5 bases each). The length of the CDR3 is 15 residues. CDR1 and CDR2 from the germline V gene are LNHDA and SQIVND (reference sequence). Trimming cost V 4 bases and J 4 bases, with 14 bases left between them. CDR3 region: CASSTGRALYNEQFF. The CDR3 DNA is TGTGCCAGTAGTACGGGACGGGCACTGTACAATGAGCAGTTCTTC. The full variable domain, rest sourced from reference TRBV19 and TRBJ2-1, is DGGITQSPKYLFRKEGQNVTLSCEQNLNHDAMYWYRQDPGQGLRLIYYSQIVNDFQKGDIAEGYSVSREKKESFPLTVTSAQKNPTAFYLCASSTGRALYNEQFFGPGTRLTVL.

The chain carries TRBV12-3 or TRBV12-4 and TRBJ2-3; TRBD2 agrees at 15 bases. The CDR3 spans 19 residues. With V trimmed by 0 bases and J by 0 bases, 4 bases remained unmatched. Here the CDR3 DNA reads TGTGCCAGCAGTTTAGCGCGGACTAGCGGGAGGGTGAGCACAGATACGCAGTATTTT. Protein product: CASSLARTSGRVSTDTQYF.

This clonotype came up many times. The chain is built from TRBV7-9 and TRBJ2-1; D remains ambiguous. Trimming shortened V by 1 base and J by 10 bases, and 14 bases separated the two germline ends. CDR1 and CDR2 from the germline V gene are SEHNR and FQNEAQ (reference sequence). The CDR3 has 14 amino acids. The CDR3 reads CASSLGLQPREQFF. The CDR3 nucleotides are TGTGCCAGCAGCTTAGGGCTACAGCCTCGGGAGCAGTTCTTC.

A few counts support this clonotype. This chain joins TRBV28 and TRBJ2-5, with D perhaps matching TRBD1 or TRBD2 (5 bases each). CDR3 length: 14 residues. V was cut by 7 bases and J by 9 bases, with 21 bases left in between. The germline CDR1 and CDR2 sequences are MDHEN and SYDVKM. The CDR3 nucleotides read TGTGCCAGCACCGCTTCGACAGCCCAGAGGGCCCAGTACTTC. It specifies CASTASTAQRAQYF.

This clonotype was counted at least ten times. The genes are TRBV12-3 or TRBV12-4 and TRBJ1-6, with 9 bases lining up with TRBD1. Losses at the gene ends were 8 bases for V and 10 bases for J; bases not matched to a gene: 3. The CDR3 is 12 amino acids. CDR3 region: CASGTGRSPLHF. The CDR3 region has the DNA TGTGCCAGCGGGACAGGGAGATCACCCCTCCACTTT.

This clonotype came up a few times. The CDR3 sequence: CASRPGTSGRREQFF. The DNA for the CDR3 is TGTGCCAGCAGACCCGGGACTAGCGGGAGGCGTGAGCAGTTCTTC. The chain joins TRBV6-1 to TRBJ2-1, with 15 bases lining up with TRBD2. The CDR3 is made up of 15 amino acids. The V gene end was trimmed by 6 bases and the J gene end by 9 bases; junction bases not matched to a gene: 6. Germline V lookup: CDR1 MNHNS, CDR2 SASEGT.

This clonotype was found a few times. The V gene is TRBV7-2, the J gene TRBJ1-1; D remains unclear. The CDR3 is made up of 11 amino acids. Looked up from germline, CDR1 is SGHTA and CDR2 is FQGNSA. V shed 5 bases and J shed 7 bases, with 8 bases lying between them. CDR3 sequence (DNA): TGTGCCAGCAGCCCGTGGGATGAAGCTTTCTTT. The encoded protein is CASSPWDEAFF.

This clonotype was detected a few times. The V gene is TRBV5-1, the J gene TRBJ2-3; no reliable D call. The germline V gene encodes CDR1 SGHRS and CDR2 YFSETQ. The CDR3 contains 15 residues. V lost 4 bases, J lost 4 bases, and 16 bases lay in between. The CDR3 protein is CASSRSQGLADTQYF. CDR3 DNA: TGCGCCAGCAGCCGGAGCCAAGGGCTGGCAGATACGCAGTATTTT.